This TCR beta chain originates from a study of cytomegalovirus exposure and HLA in healthy donors. With 60 Vbeta and 13 Jbeta primers, the PCR was carried out. This table comes from immunoSEQ multiplex PCR, and its TCRdb copy is limited to in-frame clones, with some not included. The sample yields roughly 36,000 clones, roughly 80% seen once. This clone has only one observation. V lost 4 bases and J 0 bases, leaving 3 bases between the germline ends. This CDR3 is built from 11 residues. CDR1 is SQVTM, CDR2 ANQGSEA, per germline. The specimen sequenced was PBMCs. This TCR came from a male donor in good health and CMV-seronegative. J is TRBJ1-1 and V is TRBV29-1; D unresolved. As DNA, the CDR3 is TGCAGCGTTGTAGTGAACACTGAAGCTTTCTTT. As protein: CSVVVNTEAFF. Full variable domain (outside the CDR3, taken from reference TRBV29-1 and TRBJ1-1): SAVISQKPSRDICQRGTSLTIQCQVDSQVTMMFWYRQQPGQSLTLIATANQGSEATYESGFVIDKFPISRPNLTFSTLTVSNMSPEDSSIYLCSVVVNTEAFFGQGTRLTVV.